This T cell receptor (beta chain) comes out of a study of cytomegalovirus exposure and HLA in healthy donors. Germline V gene sequence: CDR1 LNHDA, CDR2 SQIVND (reference sequence). V shed 1 base and J shed 10 bases, with 17 bases lying between them. The CDR3 length is 15 residues. The protocol was immunoSEQ multiplex PCR, while the TCRdb copy is restricted to in-frame clones and leaves out a portion. The sample consists of 200,000 to 250,000 clones, roughly 90% of them appearing once. Study results and caveats: Subsequent analysis of the approximately 110 validation repertoires found a tendency for first-cohort TCR clusters to co-occur. CMV antigen specificity was confirmed in vitro for three CMV-associated chains.

To note about this clone: What it binds is not known.

V is TRBV19 and J is TRBJ2-1; TRBD2 might be the D (5 bases). This TCR derives from a man younger than 30 in good health and CMV-seropositive. Sequencing used PBMCs. CDR3 sequence reads: CASSIGTRSTKEQFF. As DNA, the CDR3 is TGTGCCAGTAGTATAGGAACTAGGAGCACTAAGGAGCAGTTCTTC.